A selection of T cell receptor beta chains follows, all from one sample in a study of T-cell reconstitution after alpha-beta-depleted transplantation in children. TCRdb used MiXCR to reprocess the PCR reads, holding one entry per CDR3 protein. In the table there are fewer than 1 million distinct CDR3 sequences, roughly 15% of which are singletons. This specimen was PBMCs, mostly from graft donor cells, taken 360 days after TCRalphabeta/CD19-depleted stem cell transplant. Every receptor here comes from a male patient aged 5 to 17 who had a stem cell transplant for acute lymphoblastic leukemia, so the T cells may come from the graft donor. Both conserved end residues are part of each CDR3. A D gene is named only where the DNA matches it firmly. Clone size is given for some rows only: seen once, a few or many times, or a class if the clone is expanded.

v_gene	abundance	j_gene	d_gene	CDR3aa	CDR3nt
TRBV9	-	TRBJ2-3	TRBD2	CASSVAAGGRGADTQYF	TGTGCCAGCAGCGTAGCAGCGGGGGGACGGGGCGCAGATACGCAGTATTTT
TRBV20-1	few	TRBJ2-3	-	CSARLGNTQYF	TGCAGTGCTAGGCTTGGGAATACGCAGTATTTT
TRBV24-1	many	TRBJ2-1	-	CATGTQSYNEQFF	TGTGCCACCGGCACTCAGTCCTACAATGAGCAGTTCTTC
TRBV7-2	few	TRBJ2-1	-	CASSAGTYNEQFF	TGTGCCAGCAGCGCCGGGACTTACAATGAGCAGTTCTTC
TRBV27	few	TRBJ2-7	TRBD1	CASSTSGTGFWEAYEQYF	TGTGCCAGCTCTACTTCCGGGACAGGGTTTTGGGAGGCCTACGAGCAGTACTTC
TRBV4-2	few	TRBJ1-1	TRBD1	CASSQDPGGENTEAFF	TGTGCCAGCAGCCAAGACCCAGGGGGGGAGAACACTGAAGCTTTCTTT
TRBV7-3	-	TRBJ2-1	TRBD1	CASSPHPGQGLNEQFF	TGTGCCAGCAGCCCCCATCCGGGACAGGGTCTAAATGAGCAGTTCTTC
TRBV28	few	TRBJ1-2	-	CASSFQIRAGYTF	TGTGCCAGCAGTTTCCAGATTAGAGCTGGCTACACCTTC
TRBV12-3/TRBV12-4	many	TRBJ2-3	TRBD2	CASSFGRAWNPQYF	TGTGCCAGCAGTTTCGGGAGGGCCTGGAATCCGCAGTATTTT
TRBV7-8	-	TRBJ2-3	-	CASSLNRFISTDTQYF	TGTGCCAGCAGCTTAAACAGGTTTATTAGCACAGATACGCAGTATTTT
TRBV9	-	TRBJ2-7	TRBD1	CASSGRQGVLGEQYF	TGTGCCAGCAGCGGGAGACAGGGGGTATTGGGGGAGCAGTACTTC
TRBV30	few	TRBJ1-5	TRBD1	CACTGQGNQPQHF	TGTGCCTGCACCGGACAGGGCAATCAGCCCCAGCATTTT
TRBV29-1	few	TRBJ2-7	TRBD2	CSALGGTYEQYF	TGCAGCGCCCTGGGGGGGACCTACGAGCAGTACTTC
TRBV12-3/TRBV12-4	few	TRBJ2-1	TRBD2	CASNFRGLAGAYNEQFF	TGTGCCAGCAACTTCCGTGGACTAGCGGGGGCTTACAATGAGCAGTTCTTC
TRBV9	many	TRBJ1-1	TRBD1	CASSPRQGRAEAFF	TGTGCCAGCAGCCCCCGACAGGGGAGGGCTGAAGCTTTCTTT
TRBV5-1	many	TRBJ2-7	TRBD1	CASSWWTGFSYEQYF	TGCGCCAGCAGCTGGTGGACAGGGTTCTCCTACGAGCAGTACTTC
TRBV27	-	TRBJ1-2	-	CASSPRPPYGYGYTF	TGTGCCAGCAGCCCCCGGCCGCCATATGGGTATGGCTACACCTTC
TRBV27	-	TRBJ2-5	TRBD2	CASMRASGHQETQYF	TGTGCCAGCATGAGGGCTAGCGGTCACCAAGAGACCCAGTACTTC
TRBV5-1	many	TRBJ2-1	-	CASSLAGPHNEQFF	TGCGCCAGCAGCTTAGCGGGTCCCCACAATGAGCAGTTCTTC
TRBV6-2/TRBV6-3	few	TRBJ2-7	-	CASSYKGNEQYF	TGTGCCAGCAGCTACAAAGGGAACGAGCAGTACTTC
TRBV20-1	many	TRBJ2-1	TRBD1	CSAKTGINEQFF	TGCAGTGCAAAGACAGGGATCAATGAGCAGTTCTTC
TRBV12-3/TRBV12-4	many	TRBJ1-2	-	CASSPEYSGGYTF	TGTGCCAGCAGCCCAGAATACAGCGGAGGCTACACCTTC
TRBV20-1	-	TRBJ1-1	-	CSARQGSALGTEAFF	TGCAGTGCTAGACAGGGGTCCGCTCTTGGAACTGAAGCTTTCTTT
TRBV12-3/TRBV12-4	-	TRBJ1-1	-	CASRGRRGEAFF	TGTGCCAGCAGGGGTCGCCGCGGGGAAGCTTTCTTT
TRBV5-4	-	TRBJ2-5	-	CASSLKTHQETQYF	TGTGCCAGCAGCTTGAAGACTCACCAAGAGACCCAGTACTTC
TRBV12-3/TRBV12-4	many	TRBJ2-1	TRBD2	CASSRDYHNEQFF	TGTGCCAGCAGTCGGGACTACCACAATGAGCAGTTCTTC
TRBV6-4	-	TRBJ2-1	TRBD2	CASSLSSFRLAGAQRTWYNEQFF	TGTGCCAGCAGTCTCTCATCCTTCCGACTAGCGGGAGCGCAAAGAACGTGGTACAATGAGCAGTTCTTC
TRBV2	-	TRBJ2-4	-	CASSERWGRAKLLAKNIQYF	TGTGCCAGCAGTGAGAGATGGGGCAGGGCAAAACTATTAGCCAAAAACATTCAGTACTTC
TRBV6-1	few	TRBJ1-1	-	CASSETMGGRWSEAFF	TGTGCCAGCAGTGAAACCATGGGGGGAAGATGGTCTGAAGCTTTCTTT
TRBV13	-	TRBJ1-2	TRBD1	CASSLGGTGDYGYTF	TGTGCCAGCAGCTTAGGCGGGACAGGGGACTATGGCTACACCTTC
TRBV7-2	-	TRBJ2-1	TRBD2	CASSLEASGAHEQFF	TGTGCCAGCAGCTTAGAGGCTAGCGGGGCCCATGAGCAGTTCTTC
TRBV5-1	few	TRBJ1-5	-	CASSPPRRYNQPQHF	TGCGCCAGCAGCCCGCCCAGACGGTACAATCAGCCCCAGCATTTT
TRBV4-1	-	TRBJ2-6	TRBD1	CASRLGTGVPSGANVLTF	TGCGCCAGCCGTTTAGGGACAGGGGTTCCCTCTGGGGCCAACGTCCTGACTTTC
TRBV18	few	TRBJ2-5	-	CASSAERGLRETQYF	TGTGCCAGCTCAGCGGAGAGGGGGTTAAGAGAGACCCAGTACTTC
TRBV7-9	once	TRBJ2-5	-	CASSRPNLETQYF	TGTGCCAGCAGCCGACCGAACCTGGAGACCCAGTACTTC
TRBV29-1	many	TRBJ2-1	TRBD2	CSVVGSGRVNEQFF	TGCAGCGTTGTAGGTAGCGGGAGAGTCAATGAGCAGTTCTTC
TRBV27	few	TRBJ2-1	TRBD2	CASSFTWEGREDNEQFF	TGTGCCAGCAGTTTCACTTGGGAGGGCCGCGAGGACAATGAGCAGTTCTTC